This T cell receptor (beta chain) was profiled in a study of blood T cell repertoires in COVID-19. Study background: Some COVID-19 samples were acute and others convalescent; all came from the United States, Italy and Spain. T cells, B-cell-depleted T cells, or PBMCs provided the cDNA or gDNA that served as material.

This CDR3 is built from 15 residues. The germline V gene has CDR1 MDHEN and CDR2 SYDVKM. Trimming removed 6 bases from V and 5 bases from J; junction bases left unmatched: 9. In the authors' workflow: Scientists estimated how many nucleated cells there were by amplifying reference gene primers. Assay: immunoSEQ multiplex PCR; the TCRdb copy retains only in-frame clones and omits some. The V and J calls and clone size are taken from that table; D and trimming were inferred from the DNA. Among some 320,000 clones listed, roughly 88% were seen once. This receptor was taken from a woman between 25 and 40 years old who had recovered from COVID-19. The chain recombines TRBV28 with TRBJ2-1; 8 bases align to TRBD2. The sequenced sample consisted of peripheral blood. The CDR3 is CASRKTAGLDNEQFF. The CDR3, as DNA: TGTGCCAGCAGGAAAACAGCGGGACTAGACAATGAGCAGTTCTTC.